A single T cell receptor beta chain is shown here with its context. Germline lookup yields CDR1 MNHEY and CDR2 SVGAGI. Trimming left V 11 bases short and J 4 bases short, with 20 bases between. The CDR3 runs 14 residues. This sample was taken from a study of blood T cell repertoires in COVID-19. Only in-frame clones appear in the TCRdb table, and some are missing; sequencing was by immunoSEQ multiplex PCR. The sample consists of around 430,000 clones, about 91% of them appearing once. During active infection, Seattle patients enrolled and were then monitored through disease. The specimen was peripheral blood. The J gene is TRBJ1-2, the V gene TRBV6-5; the D is unclear. The receptor was isolated from a woman in her forties or fifties with COVID-19, enrolled during active disease. The CDR3 nucleotides are TGTGCCTCACGGAGGGCGGAATCGACCTATGGCTACACCTTC. Translation: CASRRAESTYGYTF.